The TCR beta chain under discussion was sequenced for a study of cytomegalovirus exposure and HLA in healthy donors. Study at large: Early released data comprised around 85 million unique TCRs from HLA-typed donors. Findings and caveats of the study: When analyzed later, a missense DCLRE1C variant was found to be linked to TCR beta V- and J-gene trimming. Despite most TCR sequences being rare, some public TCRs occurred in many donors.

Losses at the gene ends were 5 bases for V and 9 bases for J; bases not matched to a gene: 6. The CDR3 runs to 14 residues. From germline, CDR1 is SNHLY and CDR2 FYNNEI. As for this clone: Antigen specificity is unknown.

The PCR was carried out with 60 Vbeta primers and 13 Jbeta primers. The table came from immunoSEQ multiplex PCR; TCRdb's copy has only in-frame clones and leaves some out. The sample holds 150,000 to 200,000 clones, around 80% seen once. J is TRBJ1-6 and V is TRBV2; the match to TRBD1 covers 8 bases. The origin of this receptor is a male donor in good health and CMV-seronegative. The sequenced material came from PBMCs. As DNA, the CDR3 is TGTGCCAGCAGTCTGGGGACAGGTCCTTCACCCCTCCACTTT. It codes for CASSLGTGPSPLHF.